Each of the 19 T cell receptor beta chains below was sequenced from the same sample in a study of blood T cell repertoires in COVID-19. Sequenced by immunoSEQ multiplex PCR; TCRdb stores in-frame clones only, minus some. The sample includes about 71,000 clones, about nine tenths seen only once; the top ten take about 5.1%. Sample: peripheral blood. Receptors were obtained from a woman in her late teens or twenties with acute or convalescent COVID-19.

The chain combines TRBV25-1 with TRBJ2-2; 9 positions match TRBD2. With 3 bases clipped from V and 1 base from J, the junction kept 0 bases outside the gene matches. Germline V gene sequence: CDR1 MGHDK, CDR2 SYGVNS. This CDR3 is built from 15 residues. The CDR3 DNA reads as TGTGCCAGCAGTGAGACTAGCGGGAACACCGGGGAGCTGTTTTTT. Encoded protein: CASSETSGNTGELFF.

This chain joins TRBV5-6 and TRBJ2-3, with D unresolved. CDR1 and CDR2 (germline): SGHDT, YYEEEE. The CDR3 spans 14 residues. The germline V and J ends were trimmed by 4 bases and 2 bases, with 11 bases remaining between them. CDR3 bases: TGTGCCAGCAGCCTGGGATTGGCCACAGATACGCAGTATTTT. Protein: CASSLGLATDTQYF.

The chain uses TRBV29-1 and TRBJ1-2; D gene unclear. Germline lookup yields CDR1 SQVTM and CDR2 ANQGSEA. V was trimmed by 3 bases and J by 5 bases, leaving 10 bases between them. This CDR3 spans 12 amino acids. The CDR3 sequence: CSVESGSYGYTF. CDR3 bases: TGCAGCGTTGAGTCGGGATCGTATGGCTACACCTTC. Full variable domain (missing parts from reference TRBV29-1 and TRBJ1-2): SAVISQKPSRDICQRGTSLTIQCQVDSQVTMMFWYRQQPGQSLTLIATANQGSEATYESGFVIDKFPISRPNLTFSTLTVSNMSPEDSSIYLCSVESGSYGYTFGSGTRLTVV.

J is TRBJ1-2 and V is TRBV4-2; 9 bases align to TRBD1. Germline trimming cut 0 bases from V and 7 bases from J; bases unmatched to any gene: 15. This CDR3 has 18 residues. From germline, CDR1 is LGHNA and CDR2 YNFKEQ. The CDR3 protein is CASSQDLGQGRGYGGYTF. As DNA, the CDR3 is TGTGCCAGCAGCCAAGATCTGGGACAGGGAAGGGGTTATGGTGGCTACACCTTC.

This chain links TRBV30 with TRBJ1-1, with TRBD1 as a possible D gene (6 bases). CDR3 length equals 13 residues. Per germline, CDR1 GTSNPN and CDR2 SVGIG (reference sequence). The V and J ends lost 0 bases and 6 bases respectively, with 11 bases between them. CDR3 in DNA: TGTGCCTGGAGTGTATATCCAGGGGCTGAAGCTTTCTTT. It encodes CAWSVYPGAEAFF.

The chain recombines TRBV19 with TRBJ2-7; 7 bases are shared with TRBD1. The CDR3 has 14 amino acids. The V gene end was trimmed by 7 bases and the J gene end by 2 bases; junction bases not matched to a gene: 8. Germline assignment: CDR1 LNHDA and CDR2 SQIVND (reference sequence). In DNA form, the CDR3 reads TGTGCCAGTACGGCCCGGGACAGACCCTACGAGCAGTACTTC. Translated: CASTARDRPYEQYF. Complete variable domain (other parts from reference TRBV19 and TRBJ2-7): DGGITQSPKYLFRKEGQNVTLSCEQNLNHDAMYWYRQDPGQGLRLIYYSQIVNDFQKGDIAEGYSVSREKKESFPLTVTSAQKNPTAFYLCASTARDRPYEQYFGPGTRLTVT.

The chain carries TRBV19 and TRBJ1-1, with no clear D. In germline, CDR1 is LNHDA, CDR2 SQIVND (reference sequence). The germline V and J ends were trimmed by 3 bases and 0 bases, with 5 bases remaining between them. This CDR3 spans 13 amino acids. CDR3 in amino acids: CASSITLNTEAFF. CDR3 DNA: TGTGCCAGTAGTATTACATTGAACACTGAAGCTTTCTTT.

The rearrangement joins TRBV5-1 to TRBJ1-1; D gene unclear. This CDR3 spans 13 amino acids. The germline V and J ends were trimmed by 2 bases and 1 base, with 6 bases remaining between them. The germline V gene encodes CDR1 SGHRS and CDR2 YFSETQ. The CDR3: CASSFTSNTEAFF. In DNA form, the CDR3 reads TGCGCCAGCAGCTTTACATCGAACACTGAAGCTTTCTTT.

The chain has TRBV6-2 or TRBV6-3 and TRBJ1-5; D gene unclear. Trimming removed 6 bases from V and 2 bases from J, with 14 bases in between. The CDR3 spans 15 residues. Germline values: CDR1 MNHEY, CDR2 SVGEGT. The CDR3 bases are TGTGCCAGCAGCCCCGACATTTTCCGCAATCAGCCCCAGCATTTT. Translating gives CASSPDIFRNQPQHF.

Notes on this clone: One junction end does not reproduce the germline sequence, and a read error may be involved. The chain recombines TRBV7-7 with TRBJ1-1; D is uncertain. CDR3 length equals 13 residues. From germline, CDR1 is SSHAT and CDR2 FNYEAQ (reference sequence). The chain's CDR3 is CASSLDKNTEAFF. CDR3 sequence (DNA): TGTGCCAGCAGTTTAGACAAGAACACTGAAGCTTTCTTT.

The CDR3 DNA follows: TGTGCCAGCAGTGACCAACCTAGCGGGGGGAAACAGTATTTT. Its protein is CASSDQPSGGKQYF. The chain employs TRBV6-4 and TRBJ2-3, with 11 nucleotides matching TRBD2. The CDR3 contains 14 residues. The trim removed 2 bases at V and 12 bases at J, leaving 7 bases unmatched. The germline V gene encodes CDR1 MRHNA and CDR2 SNTAGT.

The table lists this clone with a count of one. This chain links TRBV4-1 with TRBJ1-1, with unresolved D. V lost 2 bases, J lost 1 base, and 8 bases lay in between. Germline V gives CDR1 MGHRA, CDR2 YSYEKL. The CDR3 sequence is 14 residues long. CDR3 nucleotide sequence: TGCGCCAGCAGCCAACTTCACAGGAACACTGAAGCTTTCTTT. This sequence encodes CASSQLHRNTEAFF.

The V gene is TRBV5-1, the J gene TRBJ2-7; 9 nucleotides match TRBD1. This CDR3 has 14 amino acids. The germline V gene has CDR1 SGHRS and CDR2 YFSETQ. V was pared by 4 bases and J by 4 bases, with 6 bases of the junction left unmatched. The CDR3 is CASSMDRGMYEQYF. CDR3 DNA sequence: TGCGCCAGCAGCATGGACAGGGGAATGTACGAGCAGTACTTC. Using reference TRBV5-1 and TRBJ2-7 for the parts outside the CDR3, the full variable domain is KAGVTQTPRYLIKTRGQQVTLSCSPISGHRSVSWYQQTPGQGLQFLFEYFSETQRNKGNFPGRFSGRQFSNSRSEMNVSTLELGDSALYLCASSMDRGMYEQYFGPGTRLTVT.

J is TRBJ2-3 and V is TRBV10-3, with 7 bases identical to TRBD1. After removal of 4 bases from V and 2 bases from J, the junction contained 6 bases not matched to a gene. Germline assignment: CDR1 ENHRY and CDR2 SYGVKD. The CDR3 extends over 15 amino acids. CDR3 sequence: CAISARQGSTDTQYF. In nucleotides, the CDR3 is TGTGCCATCAGTGCCCGACAGGGCTCCACAGATACGCAGTATTTT.

V and J are TRBV30 and TRBJ1-4, with 8 bases that match TRBD1. V was pared by 8 bases and J by 7 bases, with 9 bases of the junction left unmatched. The CDR3 length is 13 residues. The germline gives CDR1 GTSNPN, CDR2 SVGIG (reference sequence). CDR3 nucleotides: TGTGCCCAGGGACAGGCATGGGGTGAAAAACTGTTTTTT. It codes for CAQGQAWGEKLFF.

V gene TRBV10-3 combines with J gene TRBJ2-1; TRBD1 might be the D (6 bases). This CDR3 comprises 16 residues. Germline CDR1 ENHRY, CDR2 SYGVKD. The V end was cut by 3 bases, the J end by 3 bases, with 15 bases between. The CDR3 DNA sequence: TGTGCCATCAGTGATCCAAAAGGGGGTATCTACAATGAGCAGTTCTTC. Translation gives CAISDPKGGIYNEQFF.

The chain recombines TRBV5-1 with TRBJ2-1; tentatively, D is TRBD2 (5 bases). CDR1 is SGHRS, CDR2 YFSETQ, per germline. Trimming took 4 bases from V and 7 from J, leaving 18 bases between them. The CDR3 consists of 15 residues. CDR3 amino acids: CASSPRQATGNEQFF. CDR3 DNA sequence: TGCGCCAGCAGCCCCCGCCAAGCGACGGGAAATGAGCAGTTCTTC. The variable domain in full, completed from reference TRBV5-1 and TRBJ2-1, reads KAGVTQTPRYLIKTRGQQVTLSCSPISGHRSVSWYQQTPGQGLQFLFEYFSETQRNKGNFPGRFSGRQFSNSRSEMNVSTLELGDSALYLCASSPRQATGNEQFFGPGTRLTVL.

The chain links TRBV9 to TRBJ2-5, with 8 bases identical to TRBD2. The V gene end was trimmed by 4 bases and the J gene end by 4 bases; junction bases not matched to a gene: 9. The CDR3 runs 15 residues. CDR1 is SGDLS, CDR2 YYNGEE, per germline. CDR3 sequence reads: CASSPSGLAGETQYF. CDR3 DNA: TGTGCCAGCAGCCCTAGTGGGCTAGCGGGAGAGACCCAGTACTTC.

V usage is TRBV6-5 and J usage is TRBJ1-4; no clear D gene. The V end lost 6 bases, the J end lost 8 bases, and 16 bases lay between the germline ends. The CDR3 contains 14 residues. Germline CDR1 is MNHEY and CDR2 is SVGAGI. The CDR3 loop reads CASSLNMGGEKLFF. The CDR3 DNA follows: TGTGCCAGCAGCCTCAACATGGGAGGGGAAAAACTGTTTTTT.